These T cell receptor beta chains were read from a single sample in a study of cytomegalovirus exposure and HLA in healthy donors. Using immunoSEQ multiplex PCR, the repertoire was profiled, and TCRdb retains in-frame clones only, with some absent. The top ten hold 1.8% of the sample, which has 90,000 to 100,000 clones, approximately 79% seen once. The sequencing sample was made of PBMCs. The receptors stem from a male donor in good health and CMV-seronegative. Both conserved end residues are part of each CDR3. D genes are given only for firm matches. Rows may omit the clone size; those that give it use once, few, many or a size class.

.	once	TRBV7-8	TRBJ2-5	TGTGCCAGCAGCTTAACTCGGCAGGTAGTACAAGAGACCCAGTACTTC	CASSLTRQVVQETQYF
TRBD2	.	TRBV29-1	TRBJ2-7	TGCAGCGTTGAGTCGGCGGGAGAGTCTTACGAGCAGTACTTC	CSVESAGESYEQYF
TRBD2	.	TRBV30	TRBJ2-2	TGTGCCTGGACCCCGGGACTAGCGGGATTTAGGGCCGGGGAGCTGTTTTTT	CAWTPGLAGFRAGELFF
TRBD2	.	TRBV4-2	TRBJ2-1	TGTGCCAGCAGCCCTACTAGCGACCACTACAATGAGCAGTTCTTC	CASSPTSDHYNEQFF
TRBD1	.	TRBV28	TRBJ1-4	TGTGCCAGCAGACAGGGGAGCGTTAATGAAAAACTGTTTTTT	CASRQGSVNEKLFF
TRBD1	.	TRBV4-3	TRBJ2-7	TGCGCCAGCAGCCAACTGCCGGGACAGGGGGACTACGAGCAGTACTTC	CASSQLPGQGDYEQYF
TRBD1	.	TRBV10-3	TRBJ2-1	TGTGCCATCAGTGAGTCTAGGACAGGGGGCATAAATGAGCAGTTCTTC	CAISESRTGGINEQFF
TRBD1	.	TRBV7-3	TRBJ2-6	TGTGCCAGCAGCTTAAAGGCAGGGGGCATCACTGGGGCCAACGTCCTGACTTTC	CASSLKAGGITGANVLTF
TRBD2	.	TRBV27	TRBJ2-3	TGTGCCACCCACGCTAGCGGGAGTAGGACAGATACGCAGTATTTT	CATHASGSRTDTQYF
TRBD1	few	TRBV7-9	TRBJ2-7	TGTGCCAGCAGCCCCGGTGAGGGACAGGGTTTCTACGAGCAGTACTTC	CASSPGEGQGFYEQYF
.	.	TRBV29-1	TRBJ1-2	TGCAGCGTTGTGTCTCTACCTACCAGAGGTGGCTACACCTTC	CSVVSLPTRGGYTF
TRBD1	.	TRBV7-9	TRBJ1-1	TGTGCCAGCAGCTTAGACCTTGGGGGGCAGGGGGGCTCATACACTGAAGCTTTCTTT	CASSLDLGGQGGSYTEAFF
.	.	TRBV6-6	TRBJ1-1	TGTGCCAGCAGTTACTCGGGAGACCCAACTGAAGCTTTCTTT	CASSYSGDPTEAFF
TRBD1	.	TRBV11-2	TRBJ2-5	TGTGCCAGCAGCGCTCCGGACAGGGGAGGAGAGACCCAGTACTTC	CASSAPDRGGETQYF
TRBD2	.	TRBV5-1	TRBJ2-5	TGCGCCAGCAGCGTCGGACTAGACCGGGAGACCCAGTACTTC	CASSVGLDRETQYF
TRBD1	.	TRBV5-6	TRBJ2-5	TGTGCCAGCAGCTTGGACTTAGGGACAGGGAAAGAGACCCAGTACTTC	CASSLDLGTGKETQYF
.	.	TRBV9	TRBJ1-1	TGTGCCAGCAGCCCTCCGACCCGGGGGGGGGCCAACACTGAAGCTTTCTTT	CASSPPTRGGANTEAFF
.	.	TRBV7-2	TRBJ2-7	TGTGCCAGCAGCTTAAGCGGAAAATACGAGCAGTACTTC	CASSLSGKYEQYF
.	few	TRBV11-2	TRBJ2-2	TGTGCCAGCACAATGGGGCTAGCGAGGGGCACCGGGGAGCTGTTTTTT	CASTMGLARGTGELFF
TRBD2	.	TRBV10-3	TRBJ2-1	TGTGCCATCAGTGAAGCCGGGACTAGCGGGAGTTTTAGGAATGAGCAGTTCTTC	CAISEAGTSGSFRNEQFF
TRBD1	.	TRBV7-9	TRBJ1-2	TGTGCCAGCAGCCTAGACGGTACCGGGACAGGCTATGGCTACACCTTC	CASSLDGTGTGYGYTF
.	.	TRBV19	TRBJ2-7	TGTGCCAGTAGTATGGCACAAGTCTCCGAGCAGTACTTC	CASSMAQVSEQYF
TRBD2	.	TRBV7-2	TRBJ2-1	TGTGCCAGCAGCTTAGCGACACTAGCGGGAGATGTCTACAATGAGCAGTTCTTC	CASSLATLAGDVYNEQFF
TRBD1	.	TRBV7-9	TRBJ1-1	TGTGCCAGCAGCCCCGACAGGGGGCCTGAAGCTTTCTTT	CASSPDRGPEAFF
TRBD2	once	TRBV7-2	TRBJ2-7	TGTGCCAGCAGCCCACTACTAGCGGGCTCCTACGAGCAGTACTTC	CASSPLLAGSYEQYF
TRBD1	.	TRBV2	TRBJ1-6	TGTGCCAGGAAGGGACAGGGTAATTCACCCCTCCACTTT	CARKGQGNSPLHF
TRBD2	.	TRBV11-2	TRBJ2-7	TGTGCCAGCAGACCAACTAGCGGCAGATCCTACGAGCAGTACTTC	CASRPTSGRSYEQYF
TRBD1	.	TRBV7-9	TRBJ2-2	TGTGCCAGCAGCTCAGAGACAGGGCCTAACACCGGGGAGCTGTTTTTT	CASSSETGPNTGELFF
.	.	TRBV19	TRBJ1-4	TGTGCCAGTAGTCCTAGGACAAGAACTAATGAAAAACTGTTTTTT	CASSPRTRTNEKLFF
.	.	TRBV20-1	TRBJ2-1	TGCAGCGGGGCGGGGTATAATGAGCAGTTCTTC	CSGAGYNEQFF
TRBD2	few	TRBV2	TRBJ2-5	TGTGCCAGCAGTGATCCGGGAGGAGGTGTGGAGACCCAGTACTTC	CASSDPGGGVETQYF
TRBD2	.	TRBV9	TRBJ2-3	TGTGCCAGCAGCGTAGACCCTAGCGGGAGCACAGATACGCAGTATTTT	CASSVDPSGSTDTQYF
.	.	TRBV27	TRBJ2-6	TGTGCCCAGACTAGGCCTAGGCACTCTGGGGCCAACGTCCTGACTTTC	CAQTRPRHSGANVLTF
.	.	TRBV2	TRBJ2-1	TGTGCCAGCAGTGAGAAACTGGCAGCTTGGGCTTACAATGAGCAGTTCTTC	CASSEKLAAWAYNEQFF
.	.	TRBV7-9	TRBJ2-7	TGTGCCAGCAGCCAGACAGGAATGGCCTACGAGCAGTACTTC	CASSQTGMAYEQYF
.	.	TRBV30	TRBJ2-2	TGTGCCTGGAGTGACAGGAGAGAGCTGTTTTTT	CAWSDRRELFF
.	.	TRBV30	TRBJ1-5	TGTGCCTGGAGTATGGGGGGACAGCCCCAGCATTTT	CAWSMGGQPQHF
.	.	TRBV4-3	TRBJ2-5	TGCGCCAGCAGCCAAGAAGTAGCCTCGGAGACCCAGTACTTC	CASSQEVASETQYF
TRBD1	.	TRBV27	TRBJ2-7	TGTGCCAGCAGCCCAGGATGGCAGGGGAACAGGGGTCCGTCCTACGAGCAGTACTTC	CASSPGWQGNRGPSYEQYF
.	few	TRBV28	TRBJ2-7	TGTGCCAGCAGAGACGGTGGACAGTCCTACGAGCAGTACTTC	CASRDGGQSYEQYF
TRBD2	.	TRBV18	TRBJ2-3	TGTGCCAGCTCACTCTCACTAGCGGGAGGCACAGATACGCAGTATTTT	CASSLSLAGGTDTQYF